This is a list of T cell receptor beta chains from one sample in a study of cytomegalovirus exposure and HLA in healthy donors. Method: immunoSEQ multiplex PCR; TCRdb's copy keeps in-frame clones and lacks some. The sample holds around 200,000 clones, about 83% seen once. The sample was PBMCs. The receptors were sampled from a woman aged 45-60 years in good health and CMV-seropositive. The CDR3 runs from the conserved cysteine through the conserved F or W. The D gene is left open where the match is weak. Clone size is given for some rows only: seen once, a few or many times, or a class if the clone is expanded.

TRBD1	TRBV7-8	21	TRBJ1-5	-	TGTGCCAGCAGCCCAGGGATGGGGGCCAACCAGTTCAGGGGGGGCAATCAGCCCCAGCATTTT	CASSPGMGANQFRGGNQPQHF
TRBD1	TRBV28	14	TRBJ1-2	-	TGTGCCAGCACCAGGGGACAGGGGGTTCTTGGCTACACCTTC	CASTRGQGVLGYTF
TRBD1	TRBV28	15	TRBJ2-7	few	TGTGCCAGCAGCGTTGGGACAGGGGCTCTCTACGAGCAGTACTTC	CASSVGTGALYEQYF
-	TRBV5-1	15	TRBJ2-1	-	TGCGCCAGCAGCTTTCTGGCGGGACAGAACAATGAGCAGTTCTTC	CASSFLAGQNNEQFF
-	TRBV7-3	13	TRBJ1-1	-	TGTGCCAGCAGCTTCTCCGGGAACACTGAAGCTTTCTTT	CASSFSGNTEAFF
-	TRBV6-1	14	TRBJ2-5	-	TGTGCCAGCAGTTGGGATGGACAGTCGGAGACCCAGTACTTC	CASSWDGQSETQYF
-	TRBV6-5	14	TRBJ1-6	-	TGTGCCACAAGGGAGGGACATGGGGATTCACCCCTCCACTTT	CATREGHGDSPLHF
TRBD1	TRBV4-1	16	TRBJ2-5	-	TGCGCCAGCAGCCCCGGACAGGGACCTCCGGGAGAGACCCAGTACTTC	CASSPGQGPPGETQYF
-	TRBV4-2	15	TRBJ1-1	-	TGTGCCAGCAGCCAACCCGTCTTAAAGAACACTGAAGCTTTCTTT	CASSQPVLKNTEAFF
TRBD1	TRBV6-5	14	TRBJ1-6	-	TGTGCCAGCAGGACGGACAGGGGAGGTTCACCCCTCCACTTT	CASRTDRGGSPLHF
-	TRBV6-1	14	TRBJ1-4	few	TGTGCCAGCAGTGATGCAGCGGAAAATGAAAAACTGTTTTTT	CASSDAAENEKLFF
TRBD1	TRBV6-1	14	TRBJ2-2	-	TGTGCCAGCGGCAGGACAGGGGGCAGCGGGGAGCTGTTTTTT	CASGRTGGSGELFF
-	TRBV4-3	15	TRBJ1-2	once	TGCGCCAGCAGCCAAGATATCGGGGGGCGTTATGGCTACACCTTC	CASSQDIGGRYGYTF
TRBD1	TRBV5-3	15	TRBJ1-4	-	TGTGCCAGAAGCATTAGGATACAGGGGGGTGAAAAACTGTTTTTT	CARSIRIQGGEKLFF
TRBD1	TRBV27	13	TRBJ2-7	-	TGTGCCAGCAGTTTGGGACAGAGGGGCGAGCAGTACTTC	CASSLGQRGEQYF
TRBD1	TRBV25-1	18	TRBJ2-3	-	TGTGCCAGCAGTGAGGGGGAGGGGACAGGGGGACTCACAGATACGCAGTATTTT	CASSEGEGTGGLTDTQYF
-	TRBV7-9	14	TRBJ1-6	-	TGTGCCAGCAGCCCAACGGGAGTGGTTTCACCCCTCCACTTT	CASSPTGVVSPLHF
-	TRBV18	14	TRBJ1-6	-	TGTGCCAGCTCACCGACCGGGACTGGGCCACCCCTCCACTTT	CASSPTGTGPPLHF
-	TRBV29-1	19	TRBJ2-6	few	TGCAGCGTTGAAGATTCATCGACAGAAACGATCTCTGGGGCCAACGTCCTGACTTTC	CSVEDSSTETISGANVLTF
TRBD2	TRBV10-3	17	TRBJ2-3	-	TGTGCCATCAGTGTATTTATGTCTAGCGGGGCGTCAGATACGCAGTATTTT	CAISVFMSSGASDTQYF
-	TRBV4-2	13	TRBJ2-5	-	TGTGCCAGCAGTGGTCAGGAGGGAGAGACCCAGTACTTC	CASSGQEGETQYF
-	TRBV9	17	TRBJ1-6	-	TGTGCCAGCAGCCCCTCTACCGGACAGATCTATAATTCACCCCTCCACTTT	CASSPSTGQIYNSPLHF
TRBD1	TRBV23-1	17	TRBJ2-7	-	TGCGCCAGCAGTCAATCGAGTGATAGGACAGGGGATTACGAGCAGTACTTC	CASSQSSDRTGDYEQYF
-	TRBV15	18	TRBJ2-5	-	TGTGCCACCAGCAGTCCCTCCGACTTTTGGCGCAACCAAGAGACCCAGTACTTC	CATSSPSDFWRNQETQYF
-	TRBV30	13	TRBJ1-2	-	TGTGCCTGGAGCCGTAAGGGGATGCTCGGCTACACCTTC	CAWSRKGMLGYTF
-	TRBV5-4	17	TRBJ2-6	-	TGTGCCAGCAGCTTTTCCCTACAGCCTTCTGGGGCCAACGTCCTGACTTTC	CASSFSLQPSGANVLTF
-	TRBV5-8	14	TRBJ1-4	few	TGTGCCAGCAGACGGGACTCTCTAAATGAAAAACTGTTTTTT	CASRRDSLNEKLFF
TRBD1	TRBV28	16	TRBJ1-1	few	TGTGCCAGCAGTAGCCCGGGACAGGGGGAGAACACTGAAGCTTTCTTT	CASSSPGQGENTEAFF
TRBD1	TRBV2	12	TRBJ1-4	-	TGTGCTACAGGGGGGCAAAATGAAAAACTGTTTTTT	CATGGQNEKLFF
-	TRBV7-9	13	TRBJ2-1	-	TGTGCCAGCACCTTAAAAGACAACAATGAGCAGTTCTTC	CASTLKDNNEQFF
-	TRBV29-1	13	TRBJ1-2	few	TGCAGCGCATTGAAGGAGGGGAGGAATGGCTACACCTTC	CSALKEGRNGYTF
-	TRBV19	12	TRBJ2-1	-	TGTGCCAGTAAACAACTCGGGAATGAGCAGTTCTTC	CASKQLGNEQFF
-	TRBV19	13	TRBJ1-2	-	TGTGCCAGTAGTAGTTTTGGGACAAGTGGCTACACCTTC	CASSSFGTSGYTF
-	TRBV6-5	15	TRBJ1-5	-	TGTGCCAGCAGTGCGGGGGGGGCTAGTCGCCAGCCCCAGCATTTT	CASSAGGASRQPQHF
-	TRBV15	17	TRBJ2-7	-	TGTGCCACCAGCAGAGATCTTCCCGGCGTGGGCAGCCACGAGCAGTACTTC	CATSRDLPGVGSHEQYF
TRBD1	TRBV19	16	TRBJ2-7	-	TGTGCCAGTAGTCCTGGAGACAGGGTGAGCTCCTACGAGCAGTACTTC	CASSPGDRVSSYEQYF
TRBD1	TRBV19	14	TRBJ2-1	-	TGTGCCAGTGTTAAGACAGGGACCTACAATGAGCAGTTCTTC	CASVKTGTYNEQFF
-	TRBV7-9	16	TRBJ1-1	-	TGTGCCAGCAGCTCCGTGGGAGGGAGATGGAACACTGAAGCTTTCTTT	CASSSVGGRWNTEAFF
TRBD1	TRBV2	14	TRBJ2-7	-	TGTGCCAGCAGCATAGGACAGGGATCTTACGAGCAGTACTTC	CASSIGQGSYEQYF
-	TRBV5-1	16	TRBJ1-6	once	TGCGCCAGCAGCTTGGAAGCAGGGGTTCGTAATTCACCCCTCCACTTT	CASSLEAGVRNSPLHF
-	TRBV6-5	14	TRBJ1-2	-	TGTGCCAGCAGTTACTCAGAGACTAACTATGGCTACACCTTC	CASSYSETNYGYTF
-	TRBV30	13	TRBJ1-1	-	TGTGCCGGACACACGGGTTGGAACACTGAAGCTTTCTTT	CAGHTGWNTEAFF
TRBD1	TRBV28	19	TRBJ1-2	once	TGTGCCAGCAGTTTGATCCAGAAGGGGGTGGACAGGCGTTTGGCTGGCTACACCTTC	CASSLIQKGVDRRLAGYTF
-	TRBV9	15	TRBJ1-6	-	TGTGCCAGCAGCCCCGGGGGGCTGACTCATTCACCCCTCCACTTT	CASSPGGLTHSPLHF
-	TRBV30	13	TRBJ1-1	-	TGTGCCTGGAGTCAGGGAGGGAACACTGAAGCTTTCTTT	CAWSQGGNTEAFF
-	TRBV27	17	TRBJ1-1	-	TGTGCCAGCCTCTGGTGGGACTCAGCTAGGGGGAACACTGAAGCTTTCTTT	CASLWWDSARGNTEAFF
-	TRBV7-9	13	TRBJ1-1	-	TGTGCCAGCAGCCCAACCGGGGGGAATGAAGCTTTCTTT	CASSPTGGNEAFF
TRBD2	TRBV7-9	16	TRBJ2-1	-	TGTGCCAGCAGCTTAGGACTAGCGGGGGGAAGGGATGAGCAGTTCTTC	CASSLGLAGGRDEQFF
-	TRBV6-5	15	TRBJ1-1	-	TGTGCCAGCAGAATCTCACTGGGGGGGAACACTGAAGCTTTCTTT	CASRISLGGNTEAFF
-	TRBV5-1	13	TRBJ2-5	-	TGCGCCAGCAGCCCGCTAGGCCGAGAGACCCAGTACTTC	CASSPLGRETQYF
-	TRBV5-1	14	TRBJ1-4	-	TGCGCCAGCAGCTTGGGGGCCCGGGGGGAAAAACTGTTTTTT	CASSLGARGEKLFF
-	TRBV2	12	TRBJ2-7	few	TGTGCCAGCAGCCAAACAGAATACGAGCAGTACTTC	CASSQTEYEQYF
-	TRBV20-1	11	TRBJ1-2	-	TGCAGTGCTCCACTCAGGGGTGGCTACACCTTC	CSAPLRGGYTF
-	TRBV9	12	TRBJ1-2	-	TGTGCCAGCAGCCCCGCAGGGGACCCCTACACCTTC	CASSPAGDPYTF